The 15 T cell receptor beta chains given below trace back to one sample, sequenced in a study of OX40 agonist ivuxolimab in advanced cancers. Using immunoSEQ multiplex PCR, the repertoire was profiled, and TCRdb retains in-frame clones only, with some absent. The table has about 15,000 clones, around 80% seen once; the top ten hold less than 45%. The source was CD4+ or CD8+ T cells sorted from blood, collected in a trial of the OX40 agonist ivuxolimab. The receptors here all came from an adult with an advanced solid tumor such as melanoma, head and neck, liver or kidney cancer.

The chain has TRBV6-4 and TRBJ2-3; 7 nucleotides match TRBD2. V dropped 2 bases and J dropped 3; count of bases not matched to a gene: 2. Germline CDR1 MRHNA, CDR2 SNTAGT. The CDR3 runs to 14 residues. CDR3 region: CASSDQAGTDTQYF. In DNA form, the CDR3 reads TGTGCCAGCAGTGACCAAGCGGGAACAGATACGCAGTATTTT.

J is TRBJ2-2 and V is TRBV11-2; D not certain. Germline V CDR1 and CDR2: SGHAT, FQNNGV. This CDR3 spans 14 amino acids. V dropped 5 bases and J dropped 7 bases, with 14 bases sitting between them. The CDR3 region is CASSETRMDGELFF. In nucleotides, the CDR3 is TGTGCCAGCAGCGAGACAAGGATGGACGGGGAGCTGTTTTTT.

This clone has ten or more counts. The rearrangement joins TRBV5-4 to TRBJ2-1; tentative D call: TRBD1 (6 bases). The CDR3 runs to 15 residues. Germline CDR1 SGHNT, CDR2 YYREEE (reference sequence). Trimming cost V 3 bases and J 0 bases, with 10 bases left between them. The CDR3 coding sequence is TGTGCCAGCAGCTCCCGGACAGTCTCCTACAATGAGCAGTTCTTC. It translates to CASSSRTVSYNEQFF.

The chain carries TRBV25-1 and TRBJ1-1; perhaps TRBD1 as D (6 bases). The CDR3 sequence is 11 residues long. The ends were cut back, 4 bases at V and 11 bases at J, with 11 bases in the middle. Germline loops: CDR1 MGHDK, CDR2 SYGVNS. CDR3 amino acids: CASSGQARAFF. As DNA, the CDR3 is TGTGCCAGCAGTGGACAGGCAAGGGCTTTCTTT. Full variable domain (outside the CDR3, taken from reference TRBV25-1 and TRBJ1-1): EADIYQTPRYLVIGTGKKITLECSQTMGHDKMYWYQQDPGMELHLIHYSYGVNSTEKGDLSSESTVSRIRTEHFPLTLESARPSHTSQYLCASSGQARAFFGQGTRLTVV.

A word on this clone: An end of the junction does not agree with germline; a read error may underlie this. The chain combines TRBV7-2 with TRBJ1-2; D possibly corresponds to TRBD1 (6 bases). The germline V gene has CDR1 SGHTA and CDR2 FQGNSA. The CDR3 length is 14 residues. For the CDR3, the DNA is TGCGCCAGCAGCCGGGAGTTGGACAGCTATGGCTACACCTTC. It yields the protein CASSRELDSYGYTF. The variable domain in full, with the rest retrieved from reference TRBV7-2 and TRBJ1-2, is GAGVSQSPSNKVTEKGKDVELRCDPISGHTALYWYRQSLGQGLEFLIYFQGNSAPDKSGLPSDRFSAERTGGSVSTLTIQRTQQEDSAVYLCASSRELDSYGYTFGSGTRLTVV.

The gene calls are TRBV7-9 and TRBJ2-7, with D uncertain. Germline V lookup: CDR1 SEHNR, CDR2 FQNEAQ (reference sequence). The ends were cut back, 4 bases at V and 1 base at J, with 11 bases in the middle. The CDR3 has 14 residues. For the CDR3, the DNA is TGTGCCAGCAGCTCCCTGGATTCTTCCTACGAGCAGTACTTC. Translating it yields CASSSLDSSYEQYF.

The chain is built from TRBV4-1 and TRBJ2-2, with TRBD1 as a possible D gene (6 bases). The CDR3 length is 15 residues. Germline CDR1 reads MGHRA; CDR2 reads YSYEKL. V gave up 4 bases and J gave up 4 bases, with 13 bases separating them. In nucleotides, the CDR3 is TGCGCCAGCAGCCGGGACACCTATCTCACCGGGGAGCTGTTTTTT. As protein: CASSRDTYLTGELFF.

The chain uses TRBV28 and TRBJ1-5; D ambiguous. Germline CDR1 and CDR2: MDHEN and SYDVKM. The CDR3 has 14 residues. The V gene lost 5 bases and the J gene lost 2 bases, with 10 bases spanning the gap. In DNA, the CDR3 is TGTGCCAGCAGTCCAGCGGGTGGCAATCAGCCCCAGCATTTT. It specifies CASSPAGGNQPQHF.

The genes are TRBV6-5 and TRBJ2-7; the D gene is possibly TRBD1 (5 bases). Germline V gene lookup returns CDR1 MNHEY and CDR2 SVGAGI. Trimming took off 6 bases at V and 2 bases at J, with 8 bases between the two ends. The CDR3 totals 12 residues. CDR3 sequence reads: CASRDNPYEQYF. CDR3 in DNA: TGTGCCAGCAGGGACAATCCCTACGAGCAGTACTTC.

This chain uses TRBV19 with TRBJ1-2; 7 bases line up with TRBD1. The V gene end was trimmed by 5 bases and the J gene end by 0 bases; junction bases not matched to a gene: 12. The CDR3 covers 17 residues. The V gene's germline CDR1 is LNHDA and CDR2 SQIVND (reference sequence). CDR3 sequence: CASSYSLGTVANYGYTF. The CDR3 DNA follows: TGTGCCAGTAGTTACTCCCTTGGGACAGTAGCTAACTATGGCTACACCTTC.

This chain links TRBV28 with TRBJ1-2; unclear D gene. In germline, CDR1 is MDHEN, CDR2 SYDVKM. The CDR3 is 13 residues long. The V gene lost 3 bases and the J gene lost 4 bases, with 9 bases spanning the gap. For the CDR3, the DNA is TGTGCCAGCAGTTTTAGGTCTGGCTATGGCTACACCTTC. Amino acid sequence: CASSFRSGYGYTF.

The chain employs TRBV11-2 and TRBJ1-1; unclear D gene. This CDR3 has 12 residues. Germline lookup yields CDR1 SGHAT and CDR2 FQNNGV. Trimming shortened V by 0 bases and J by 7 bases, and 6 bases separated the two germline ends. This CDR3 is CASSLDLSEAFF. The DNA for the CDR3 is TGTGCCAGCAGCTTAGATCTCAGTGAAGCTTTCTTT.

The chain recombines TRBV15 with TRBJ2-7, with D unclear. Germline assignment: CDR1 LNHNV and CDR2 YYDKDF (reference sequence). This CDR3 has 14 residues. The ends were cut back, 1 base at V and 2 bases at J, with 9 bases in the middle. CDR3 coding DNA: TGTGCCACCAGCAGAGTCGGAGTAACCTACGAGCAGTACTTC. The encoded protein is CATSRVGVTYEQYF.

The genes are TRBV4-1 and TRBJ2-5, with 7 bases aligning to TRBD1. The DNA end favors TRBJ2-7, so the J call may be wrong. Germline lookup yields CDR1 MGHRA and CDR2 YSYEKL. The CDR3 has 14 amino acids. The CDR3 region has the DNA TGCGCCAGCAGCCTCGGGACAGAGCCCCACGAGCAGTACTTC. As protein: CASSLGTEPHEQYF.

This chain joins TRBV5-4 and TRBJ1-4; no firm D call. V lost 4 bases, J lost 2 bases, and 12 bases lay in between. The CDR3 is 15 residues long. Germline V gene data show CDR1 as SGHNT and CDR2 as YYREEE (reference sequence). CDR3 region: CASSLSGRTNEKLFF. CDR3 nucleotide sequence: TGTGCCAGCAGCCTGTCTGGACGGACTAATGAAAAACTGTTTTTT.